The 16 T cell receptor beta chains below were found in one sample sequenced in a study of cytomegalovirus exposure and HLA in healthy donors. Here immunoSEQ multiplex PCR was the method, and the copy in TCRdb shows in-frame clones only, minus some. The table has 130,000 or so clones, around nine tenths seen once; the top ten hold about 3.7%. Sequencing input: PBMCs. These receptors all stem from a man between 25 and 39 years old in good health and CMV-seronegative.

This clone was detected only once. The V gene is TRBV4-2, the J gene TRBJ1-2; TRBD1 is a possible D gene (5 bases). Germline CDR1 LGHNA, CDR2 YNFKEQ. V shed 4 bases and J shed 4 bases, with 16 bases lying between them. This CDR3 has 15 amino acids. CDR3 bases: TGTGCCAGCAGCCCGGGACTCGGGGAAAGCTATGGCTACACCTTC. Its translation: CASSPGLGESYGYTF.

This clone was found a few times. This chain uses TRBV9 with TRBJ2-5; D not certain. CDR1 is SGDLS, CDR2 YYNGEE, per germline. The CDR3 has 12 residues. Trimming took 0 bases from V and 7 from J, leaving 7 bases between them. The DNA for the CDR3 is TGTGCCAGCAGCGTAGCCAGTGGGACCCAGTACTTC. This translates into CASSVASGTQYF.

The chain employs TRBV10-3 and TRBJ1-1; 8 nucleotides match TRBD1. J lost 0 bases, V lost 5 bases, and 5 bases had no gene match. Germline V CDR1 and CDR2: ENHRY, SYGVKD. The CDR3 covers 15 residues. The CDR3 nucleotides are TGTGCCATCAGTCGTCAGGGGGCGATGAACACTGAAGCTTTCTTT. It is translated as CAISRQGAMNTEAFF.

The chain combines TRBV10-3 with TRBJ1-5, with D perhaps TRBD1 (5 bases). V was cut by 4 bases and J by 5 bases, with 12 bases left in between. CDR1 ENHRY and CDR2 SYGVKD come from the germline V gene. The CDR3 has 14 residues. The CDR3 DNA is TGTGCCATCAGTGCGGGGGACGTTGATCAGCCCCAGCATTTT. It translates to CAISAGDVDQPQHF.

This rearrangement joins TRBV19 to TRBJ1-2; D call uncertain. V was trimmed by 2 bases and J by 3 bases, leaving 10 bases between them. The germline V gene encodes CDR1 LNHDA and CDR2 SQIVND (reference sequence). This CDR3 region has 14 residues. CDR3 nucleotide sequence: TGTGCCAGTAGTATAAGGTCACGGGACTATGGCTACACCTTC. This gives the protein CASSIRSRDYGYTF.

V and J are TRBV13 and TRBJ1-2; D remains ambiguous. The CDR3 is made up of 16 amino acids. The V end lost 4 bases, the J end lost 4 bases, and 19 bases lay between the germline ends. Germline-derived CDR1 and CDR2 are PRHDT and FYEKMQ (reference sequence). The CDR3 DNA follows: TGTGCCAGCAGCTCAGAATGGGATGGGGAGGCCTATGGCTACACCTTC. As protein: CASSSEWDGEAYGYTF.

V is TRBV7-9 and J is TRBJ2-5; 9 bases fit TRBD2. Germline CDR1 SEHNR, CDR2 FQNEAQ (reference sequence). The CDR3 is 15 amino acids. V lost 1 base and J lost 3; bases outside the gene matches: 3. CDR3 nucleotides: TGTGCCAGCAGCTTAGGTGCGGGAGGGAAAGAGACCCAGTACTTC. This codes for CASSLGAGGKETQYF.

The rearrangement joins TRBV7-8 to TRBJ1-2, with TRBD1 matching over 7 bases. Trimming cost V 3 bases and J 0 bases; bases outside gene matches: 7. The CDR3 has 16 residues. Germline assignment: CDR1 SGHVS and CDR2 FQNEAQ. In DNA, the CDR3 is TGTGCCAGCAGCTTCTCTTATGGGACAGCTAACTATGGCTACACCTTC. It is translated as CASSFSYGTANYGYTF.

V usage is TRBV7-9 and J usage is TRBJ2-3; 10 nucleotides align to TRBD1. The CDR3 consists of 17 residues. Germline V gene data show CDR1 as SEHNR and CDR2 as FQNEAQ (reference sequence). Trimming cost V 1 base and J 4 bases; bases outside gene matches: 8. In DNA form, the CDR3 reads TGTGCCAGCAGCTTAGGGCTCGGGACAGGGGTCTCAGATACGCAGTATTTT. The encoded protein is CASSLGLGTGVSDTQYF.

CDR3 DNA: TGTGCCAGCAGAAACAACCAGGCCGCGTCCTACGAGCAGTACTTC. It yields the protein CASRNNQAASYEQYF. This rearrangement joins TRBV7-2 to TRBJ2-7; D gene ambiguous. This CDR3 comprises 15 residues. Germline-derived CDR1 and CDR2 are SGHTA and FQGNSA. The V end lost 6 bases, the J end lost 1 base, and 16 bases lay between the germline ends. The full variable domain, rest sourced from reference TRBV7-2 and TRBJ2-7, is GAGVSQSPSNKVTEKGKDVELRCDPISGHTALYWYRQSLGQGLEFLIYFQGNSAPDKSGLPSDRFSAERTGGSVSTLTIQRTQQEDSAVYLCASRNNQAASYEQYFGPGTRLTVT.

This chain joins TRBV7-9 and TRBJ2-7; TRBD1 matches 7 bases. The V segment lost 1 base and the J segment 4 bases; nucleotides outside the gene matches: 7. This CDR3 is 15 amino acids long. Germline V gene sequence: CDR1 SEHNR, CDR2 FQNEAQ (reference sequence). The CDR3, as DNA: TGTGCCAGCAGCTTAGTAGGCAGGGGGTCGTACGAGCAGTACTTC. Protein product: CASSLVGRGSYEQYF. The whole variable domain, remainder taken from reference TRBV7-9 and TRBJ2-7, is DTGVSQNPRHKITKRGQNVTFRCDPISEHNRLYWYRQTLGQGPEFLTYFQNEAQLEKSRLLSDRFSAERPKGSFSTLEIQRTEQGDSAMYLCASSLVGRGSYEQYFGPGTRLTVT.

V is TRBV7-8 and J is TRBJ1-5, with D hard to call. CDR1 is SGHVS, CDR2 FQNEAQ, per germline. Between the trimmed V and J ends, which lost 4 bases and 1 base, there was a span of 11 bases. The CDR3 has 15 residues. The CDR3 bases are TGTGCCAGCAGCTCCTTTATATTGAGCAATCAGCCCCAGCATTTT. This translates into CASSSFILSNQPQHF.

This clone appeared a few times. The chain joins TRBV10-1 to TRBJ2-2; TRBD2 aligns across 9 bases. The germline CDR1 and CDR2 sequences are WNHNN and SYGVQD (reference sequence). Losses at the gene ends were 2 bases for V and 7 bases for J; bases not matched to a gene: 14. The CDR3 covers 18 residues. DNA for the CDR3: TGCGCCAGCAGTGAGGCCGCTGGTGGCGGGGGGGCACTCGGGGAGCTGTTTTTT. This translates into CASSEAAGGGGALGELFF.

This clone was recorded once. CDR3 loop: CASSLGQPSYNEQFF. The CDR3 DNA is TGCGCCAGCAGCTTGGGACAGCCATCCTACAATGAGCAGTTCTTC. The genes are TRBV5-1 and TRBJ2-1; D is perhaps TRBD1 (5 bases). Trimming cost V 0 bases and J 1 base, with 8 bases left between them. Looked up from germline, CDR1 is SGHRS and CDR2 is YFSETQ. The CDR3 runs 15 residues.

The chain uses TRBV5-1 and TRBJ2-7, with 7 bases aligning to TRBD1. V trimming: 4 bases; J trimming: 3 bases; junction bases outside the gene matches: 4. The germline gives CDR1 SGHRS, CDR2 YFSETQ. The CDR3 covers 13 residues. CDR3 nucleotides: TGCGCCAGCAGCGGGGACAGTAACTACGAGCAGTACTTC. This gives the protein CASSGDSNYEQYF.

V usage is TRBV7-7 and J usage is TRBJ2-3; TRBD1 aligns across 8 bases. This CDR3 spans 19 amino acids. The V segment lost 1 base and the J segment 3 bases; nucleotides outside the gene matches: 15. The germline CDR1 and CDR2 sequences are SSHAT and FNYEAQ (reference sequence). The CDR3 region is CASSLDRPGTGMGTDTQYF. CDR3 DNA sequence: TGTGCCAGCAGCTTAGATCGGCCGGGGACAGGAATGGGAACAGATACGCAGTATTTT.